These 22 T cell receptor beta chains share one sample of origin, sequenced in a study of T cell changes during pregnancy in multiple sclerosis. The repertoire was sequenced with immunoSEQ multiplex PCR; TCRdb's copy has only in-frame clones and lacks some. The table records 40,000 to 50,000 clones, almost 95% of them present only once. Sample: CD8+ T cells from peripheral blood mononuclear cells, taken in the third trimester of pregnancy. The receptors here all came from a female donor with multiple sclerosis, enrolled in a pregnancy study.

This rearrangement joins TRBV9 to TRBJ2-2, with 13 bases lining up with TRBD2. Unmatched junction bases numbered 10, after V lost 4 bases and J lost 4 bases. This CDR3 is 18 amino acids long. Germline CDR1 and CDR2: SGDLS and YYNGEE. The CDR3 is CASSPRTSGSGGTGELFF. Written as DNA, the CDR3 is TGTGCCAGCAGCCCGCGGACTAGCGGGAGCGGAGGCACCGGGGAGCTGTTTTTT.

V is TRBV4-1 and J is TRBJ2-1; D is unresolved. The CDR3 spans 14 residues. Trimming left V 1 base short and J 7 bases short, with 11 bases between. CDR1 is MGHRA and CDR2 is YSYEKL in the germline V gene. The CDR3 loop is CASSQGSFSNEQFF. CDR3 DNA: TGCGCCAGCAGCCAAGGTTCGTTCAGTAATGAGCAGTTCTTC.

The chain uses TRBV29-1 and TRBJ2-2; TRBD1 might be the D (5 bases). Trimming cost V 8 bases and J 7 bases, with 11 bases left between them. This CDR3 has 11 amino acids. Germline CDR1 reads SQVTM; CDR2 reads ANQGSEA. The CDR3 coding sequence is TGCAGCACCAGGGTGGGCGGGGAGCTGTTTTTT. This gives the protein CSTRVGGELFF.

As DNA, the CDR3 is TGTGCCAGCAGTGAGACAGGGATCCATTCCTATGGCTACACCTTC. Protein sequence: CASSETGIHSYGYTF. The J gene is TRBJ1-2, the V gene TRBV28, with 7 bases aligning to TRBD1. The V and J ends lost 5 bases and 4 bases, in that order; junction bases with no gene match: 10. This CDR3 region has 15 residues. The germline CDR1 and CDR2 sequences are MDHEN and SYDVKM.

The chain couples TRBV7-9 to TRBJ2-7, with 12 bases lining up with TRBD2. The CDR3 is made up of 15 amino acids. The trim removed 4 bases at V and 0 bases at J, leaving 1 base unmatched. Germline V gives CDR1 SEHNR, CDR2 FQNEAQ (reference sequence). Here the CDR3 reads CASSSTSGSSYEQYF. The CDR3 region has the DNA TGTGCCAGCAGCTCGACTAGCGGGAGCTCCTACGAGCAGTACTTC.

V gene TRBV20-1 combines with J gene TRBJ2-7; D perhaps matches TRBD2 (6 bases). The CDR3 consists of 11 residues. Germline lookup yields CDR1 DFQATT and CDR2 SNEGSKA (reference sequence). V was pared by 5 bases and J by 9 bases, with 14 bases between. As DNA, the CDR3 is TGCAGTGCTCACGCGGGGATTGGGCAGTACTTC. Translated: CSAHAGIGQYF.

The chain carries TRBV10-3 and TRBJ2-1, with TRBD2 identical over 11 bases. V was clipped by 7 bases and J by 2 bases; unmatched bases: 10. This CDR3 contains 17 residues. Germline lookup yields CDR1 ENHRY and CDR2 SYGVKD. This CDR3 reads CAINRGTSGFPYNEQFF. The CDR3 nucleotides read TGTGCCATCAATCGAGGGACTAGCGGATTCCCCTACAATGAGCAGTTCTTC.

V is TRBV7-9 and J is TRBJ2-7; TRBD2 aligns across 8 bases. CDR1 is SEHNR, CDR2 FQNEAQ, per germline (reference sequence). V shed 1 base, J shed 6 bases, and the junction held 8 bases outside the gene matches. The CDR3 consists of 15 residues. The CDR3 reads CASSLVGTRTFEQYF. For the CDR3, the DNA is TGTGCCAGCAGCTTAGTCGGGACTAGAACCTTCGAGCAGTACTTC. The full variable domain, its missing parts supplied by reference TRBV7-9 and TRBJ2-7, is DTGVSQNPRHKITKRGQNVTFRCDPISEHNRLYWYRQTLGQGPEFLTYFQNEAQLEKSRLLSDRFSAERPKGSFSTLEIQRTEQGDSAMYLCASSLVGTRTFEQYFGPGTRLTVT.

The gene calls are TRBV9 and TRBJ2-3; tentatively, D is TRBD2 (6 bases). Germline-derived CDR1 and CDR2 are SGDLS and YYNGEE. The length of the CDR3 is 15 residues. Trimming removed 3 bases at V and 2 bases at J, with 13 bases between. The CDR3 DNA reads TGTGCCAGCAGCGGGGGACTTGCTTACACAGATACGCAGTATTTT. Translated: CASSGGLAYTDTQYF. Supplemented by reference TRBV9 and TRBJ2-3, the full variable domain reads DSGVTQTPKHLITATGQRVTLRCSPRSGDLSVYWYQQSLDQGLQFLIQYYNGEERAKGNILERFSAQQFPDLHSELNLSSLELGDSALYFCASSGGLAYTDTQYFGPGTRLTVL.

The chain has TRBV13 and TRBJ2-2, with 7 bases fitting TRBD2. V trimming: 5 bases; J trimming: 9 bases; junction bases outside the gene matches: 12. The germline V gene has CDR1 PRHDT and CDR2 FYEKMQ (reference sequence). CDR3 length equals 15 residues. CDR3 amino acids: CASSGLGRGVRELFF. DNA for the CDR3: TGTGCCAGCAGCGGACTAGGTCGCGGTGTCCGGGAGCTGTTTTTT.

The chain has TRBV13 and TRBJ2-7; TRBD2 matches 8 bases. CDR1 and CDR2 (germline): PRHDT, FYEKMQ (reference sequence). CDR3 size: 14 residues. The junction had 5 bases not matched to a gene; V was cut back by 3 bases and J by 4 bases. CDR3 sequence reads: CASSLSGSPYEQYF. CDR3 sequence (DNA): TGTGCCAGCAGCTTGAGCGGGAGCCCATACGAGCAGTACTTC.

J is TRBJ1-2 and V is TRBV29-1; 7 positions match TRBD1. CDR3 size: 13 residues. Germline V CDR1 and CDR2: SQVTM, ANQGSEA. The V and J ends lost 3 bases and 2 bases, in that order; junction bases with no gene match: 3. The CDR3 DNA reads TGCAGCGTTGACACGACAGGGAACTATGGCTACACCTTC. Residues: CSVDTTGNYGYTF.

The chain has TRBV29-1 and TRBJ2-1; unclear D gene. The CDR3 is 12 amino acids. The V gene lost 7 bases and the J gene lost 10 bases, with 17 bases spanning the gap. Germline loops: CDR1 SQVTM, CDR2 ANQGSEA. The CDR3 spells CSAVSIRGEQFF. The CDR3 coding sequence is TGCAGCGCTGTTTCGATTCGTGGCGAGCAGTTCTTC.

The chain recombines TRBV27 with TRBJ2-7, with D perhaps matching TRBD1 (5 bases). CDR1 and CDR2 from the germline V gene are MNHEY and SMNVEV (reference sequence). V was clipped by 0 bases and J by 6 bases, with 12 bases between them. This CDR3 has 14 residues. Here the CDR3 reads CASSLSTGQGEQYF. DNA for the CDR3: TGTGCCAGCAGTTTATCAACGGGCCAGGGCGAGCAGTACTTC.

The J gene is TRBJ1-1, the V gene TRBV19; the D is unclear. V was shortened by 4 bases and J by 0 bases, with 9 bases between the two germline ends. From germline, CDR1 is LNHDA and CDR2 SQIVND (reference sequence). There are 14 residues in the CDR3. CDR3 sequence reads: CASSNSLMNTEAFF. For the CDR3, the DNA is TGTGCCAGTAGTAACAGCCTGATGAACACTGAAGCTTTCTTT.

The CDR3 bases are TGTGCCAGCAGCAGGGGTAAGGGAGAGACCCAGTACTTC. The encoded protein is CASSRGKGETQYF. The chain carries TRBV13 and TRBJ2-5, with a weak D call TRBD1 (5 bases). CDR1 is PRHDT and CDR2 is FYEKMQ in the germline V gene (reference sequence). This CDR3 has 13 residues. V gave up 5 bases and J gave up 4 bases, with 11 bases separating them.

The V call is TRBV7-2, the J call TRBJ2-3; TRBD2 agrees at 12 bases. This CDR3 spans 17 amino acids. The trim removed 5 bases at V and 7 bases at J, leaving 13 bases unmatched. CDR1 is SGHTA and CDR2 is FQGNSA in the germline V gene. CDR3 region: CASSPRQPGTSGHTQYF. The CDR3 nucleotides read TGTGCCAGCAGCCCGCGACAGCCCGGGACTAGCGGGCATACGCAGTATTTT.

This clone was observed once. The gene calls are TRBV4-2 and TRBJ2-1; 7 nucleotides agree with TRBD2. Germline CDR1 and CDR2: LGHNA and YNFKEQ. With V trimmed by 0 bases and J by 4 bases, 9 bases remained unmatched. CDR3 length: 17 residues. In DNA, the CDR3 is TGTGCCAGCAGCCAAGAAGAGAGGGGAGGGTTTTACAATGAGCAGTTCTTC. It is translated as CASSQEERGGFYNEQFF.

The chain uses TRBV5-1 and TRBJ2-7; 8 bases agree with TRBD1. This CDR3 region has 17 residues. Germline V gives CDR1 SGHRS, CDR2 YFSETQ. V trimming: 0 bases; J trimming: 0 bases; junction bases outside the gene matches: 8. CDR3 region: CASSLGIAGQGSYEQYF. In DNA form, the CDR3 reads TGCGCCAGCAGCTTGGGGATTGCAGGACAGGGCTCCTACGAGCAGTACTTC.

The chain links TRBV7-9 to TRBJ2-3, with 7 bases fitting TRBD2. This CDR3 comprises 15 residues. Germline V CDR1 and CDR2: SEHNR, FQNEAQ (reference sequence). The ends lost 1 base at V and 6 bases at J; junction bases unmatched: 7. This chain's CDR3 is CASSLVPGRDDTQYF. The DNA of the CDR3 is TGTGCCAGCAGCTTAGTTCCAGGGAGGGACGATACGCAGTATTTT.

The chain employs TRBV27 and TRBJ2-2, with TRBD1 identical over 9 bases. CDR1 MNHEY and CDR2 SMNVEV come from the germline V gene (reference sequence). The CDR3 runs to 15 residues. After removal of 6 bases from V and 6 bases from J, the junction contained 8 bases not matched to a gene. CDR3 in DNA: TGTGCCAGCAGGCTCGACAGGGGGGGTGCCGGGGAGCTGTTTTTT. Its translation is CASRLDRGGAGELFF.

The V call is TRBV7-8, the J call TRBJ2-5; TRBD2 matches at 12 bases. The CDR3 has 16 residues. V lost 5 bases and J lost 5; bases outside the gene matches: 9. Germline CDR1 and CDR2: SGHVS and FQNEAQ. CDR3: CASSLKTSGSEETQYF. The CDR3 nucleotides read TGTGCCAGCAGCCTCAAGACTAGCGGGAGTGAGGAGACCCAGTACTTC.